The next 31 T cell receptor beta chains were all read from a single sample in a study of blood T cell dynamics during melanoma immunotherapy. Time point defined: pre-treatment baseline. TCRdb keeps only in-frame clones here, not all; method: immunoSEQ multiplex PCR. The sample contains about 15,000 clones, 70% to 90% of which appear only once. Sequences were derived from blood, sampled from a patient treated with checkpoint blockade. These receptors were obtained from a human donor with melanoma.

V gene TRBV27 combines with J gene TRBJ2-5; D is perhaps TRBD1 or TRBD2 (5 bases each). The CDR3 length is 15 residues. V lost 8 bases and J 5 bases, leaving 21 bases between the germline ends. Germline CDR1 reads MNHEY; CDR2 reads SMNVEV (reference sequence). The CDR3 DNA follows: TGTGCCAGCCGTAACGCCGGGACCCTCGGGGAGACCCAGTACTTC. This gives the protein CASRNAGTLGETQYF.

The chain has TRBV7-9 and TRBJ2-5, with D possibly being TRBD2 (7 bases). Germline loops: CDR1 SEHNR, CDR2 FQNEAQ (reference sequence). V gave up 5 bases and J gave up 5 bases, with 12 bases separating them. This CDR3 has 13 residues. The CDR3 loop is CASSAGAGETQYF. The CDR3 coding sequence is TGTGCCAGCAGCGCGGGGGCGGGGGAGACCCAGTACTTC.

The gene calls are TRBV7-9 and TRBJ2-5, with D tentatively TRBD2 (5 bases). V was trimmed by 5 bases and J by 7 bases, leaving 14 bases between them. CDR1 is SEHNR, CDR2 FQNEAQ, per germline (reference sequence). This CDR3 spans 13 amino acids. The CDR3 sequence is CASSTTGLGTQYF. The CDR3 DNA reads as TGTGCCAGCAGCACGACGGGGTTGGGGACCCAGTACTTC.

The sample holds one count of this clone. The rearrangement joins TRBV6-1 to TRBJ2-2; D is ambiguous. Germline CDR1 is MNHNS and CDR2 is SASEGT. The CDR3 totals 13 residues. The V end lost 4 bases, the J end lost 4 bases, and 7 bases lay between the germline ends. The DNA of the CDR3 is TGTGCCAGCAGTGGCAGATTCACCGGGGAGCTGTTTTTT. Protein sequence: CASSGRFTGELFF.

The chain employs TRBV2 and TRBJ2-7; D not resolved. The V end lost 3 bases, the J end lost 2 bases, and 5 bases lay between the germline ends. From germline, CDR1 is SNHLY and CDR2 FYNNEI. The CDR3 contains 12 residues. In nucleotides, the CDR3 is TGTGCCAGCAGTGATTTGACCTACGAGCAGTACTTC. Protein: CASSDLTYEQYF.

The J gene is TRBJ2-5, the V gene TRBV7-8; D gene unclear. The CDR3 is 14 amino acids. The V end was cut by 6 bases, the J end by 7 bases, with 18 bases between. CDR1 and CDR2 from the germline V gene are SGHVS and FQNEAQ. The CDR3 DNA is TGTGCCAGCAGTCCCACCTCCGGAGACGGGACCCAGTACTTC. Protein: CASSPTSGDGTQYF.

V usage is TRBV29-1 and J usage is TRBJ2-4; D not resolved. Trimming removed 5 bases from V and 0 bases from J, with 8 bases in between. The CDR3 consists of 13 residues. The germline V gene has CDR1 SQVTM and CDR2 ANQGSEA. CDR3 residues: CSVLTLAKNIQYF. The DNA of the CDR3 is TGCAGCGTTCTGACTTTAGCCAAAAACATTCAGTACTTC.

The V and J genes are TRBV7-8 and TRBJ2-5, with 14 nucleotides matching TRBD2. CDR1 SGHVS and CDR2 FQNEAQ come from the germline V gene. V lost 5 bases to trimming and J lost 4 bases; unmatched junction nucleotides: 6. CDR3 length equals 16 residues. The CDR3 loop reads CASSPGLAGGVETQYF. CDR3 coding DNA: TGTGCCAGCAGCCCCGGACTAGCGGGGGGCGTAGAGACCCAGTACTTC.

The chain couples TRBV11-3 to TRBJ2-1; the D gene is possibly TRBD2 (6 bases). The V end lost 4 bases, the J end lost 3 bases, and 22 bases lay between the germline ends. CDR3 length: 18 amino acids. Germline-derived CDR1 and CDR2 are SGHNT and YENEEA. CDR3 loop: CASSSWLGGEASYNEQFF. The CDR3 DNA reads TGTGCCAGCAGCTCCTGGCTCGGAGGGGAAGCTAGCTACAATGAGCAGTTCTTC.

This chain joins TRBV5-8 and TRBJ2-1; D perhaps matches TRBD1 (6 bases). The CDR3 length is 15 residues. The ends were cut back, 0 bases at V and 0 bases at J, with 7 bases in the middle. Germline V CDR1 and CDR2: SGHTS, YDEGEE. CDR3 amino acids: CASSLGDTSYNEQFF. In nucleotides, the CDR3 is TGTGCCAGCAGCTTGGGGGACACCTCCTACAATGAGCAGTTCTTC. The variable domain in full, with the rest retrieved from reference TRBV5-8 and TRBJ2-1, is EAGVTQSPTHLIKTRGQQATLRCSPISGHTSVYWYQQALGLGLQFLLWYDEGEERNRGNFPPRFSGRQFPNYSSELNVNALELEDSALYLCASSLGDTSYNEQFFGPGTRLTVL.

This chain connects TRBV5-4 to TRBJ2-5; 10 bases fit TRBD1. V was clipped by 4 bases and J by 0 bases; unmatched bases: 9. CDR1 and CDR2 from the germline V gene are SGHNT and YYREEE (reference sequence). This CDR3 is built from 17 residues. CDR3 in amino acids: CASSKGQGVTYQETQYF. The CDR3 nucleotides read TGTGCCAGCAGCAAAGGACAGGGGGTAACGTACCAAGAGACCCAGTACTTC.

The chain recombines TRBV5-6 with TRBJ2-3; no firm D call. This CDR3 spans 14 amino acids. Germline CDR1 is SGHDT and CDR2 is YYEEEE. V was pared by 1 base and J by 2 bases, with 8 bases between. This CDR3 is CASSLPDSTDTQYF. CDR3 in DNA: TGTGCCAGCAGCTTGCCGGATTCCACAGATACGCAGTATTTT.

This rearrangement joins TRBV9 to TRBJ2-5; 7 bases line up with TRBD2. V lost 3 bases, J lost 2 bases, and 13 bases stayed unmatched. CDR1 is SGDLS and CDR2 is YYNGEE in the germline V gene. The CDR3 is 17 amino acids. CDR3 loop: CASSAWGSGDIQETQYF. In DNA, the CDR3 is TGTGCCAGCAGCGCCTGGGGGAGCGGGGATATTCAAGAGACCCAGTACTTC.

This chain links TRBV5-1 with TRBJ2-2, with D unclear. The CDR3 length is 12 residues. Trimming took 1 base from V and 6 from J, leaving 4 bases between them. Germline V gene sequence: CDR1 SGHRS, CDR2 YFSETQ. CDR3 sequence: CASSLFPGELFF. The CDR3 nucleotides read TGCGCCAGCAGCTTGTTTCCCGGGGAGCTGTTTTTT. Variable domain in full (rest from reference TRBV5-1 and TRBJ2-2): KAGVTQTPRYLIKTRGQQVTLSCSPISGHRSVSWYQQTPGQGLQFLFEYFSETQRNKGNFPGRFSGRQFSNSRSEMNVSTLELGDSALYLCASSLFPGELFFGEGSRLTVL.

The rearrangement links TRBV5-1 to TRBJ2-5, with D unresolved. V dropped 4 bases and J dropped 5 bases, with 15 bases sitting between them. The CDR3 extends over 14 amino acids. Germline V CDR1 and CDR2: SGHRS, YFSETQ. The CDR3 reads CASSQDPDWETQYF. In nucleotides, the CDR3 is TGCGCCAGCAGCCAAGACCCGGATTGGGAGACCCAGTACTTC.

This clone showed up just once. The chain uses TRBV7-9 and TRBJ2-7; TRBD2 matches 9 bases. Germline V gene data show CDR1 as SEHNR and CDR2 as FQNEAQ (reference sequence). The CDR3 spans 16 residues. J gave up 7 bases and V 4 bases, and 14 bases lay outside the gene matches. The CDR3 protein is CASSSHSGGPPWEQYF. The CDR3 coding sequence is TGTGCCAGCAGCTCCCATAGCGGGGGCCCACCTTGGGAGCAGTACTTC.

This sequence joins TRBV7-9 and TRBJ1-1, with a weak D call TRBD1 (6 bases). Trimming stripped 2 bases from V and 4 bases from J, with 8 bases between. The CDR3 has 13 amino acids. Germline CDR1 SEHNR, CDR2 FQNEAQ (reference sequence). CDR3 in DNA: TGTGCCAGCAGCTTATACAGGGTCACTGAAGCTTTCTTT. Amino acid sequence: CASSLYRVTEAFF.

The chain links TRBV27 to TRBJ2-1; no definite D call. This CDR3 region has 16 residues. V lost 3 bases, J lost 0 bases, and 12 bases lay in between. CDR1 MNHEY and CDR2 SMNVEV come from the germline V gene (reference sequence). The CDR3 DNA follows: TGTGCCAGCAGTTTCTCCCAACTTAGCTCCTACAATGAGCAGTTCTTC. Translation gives CASSFSQLSSYNEQFF.

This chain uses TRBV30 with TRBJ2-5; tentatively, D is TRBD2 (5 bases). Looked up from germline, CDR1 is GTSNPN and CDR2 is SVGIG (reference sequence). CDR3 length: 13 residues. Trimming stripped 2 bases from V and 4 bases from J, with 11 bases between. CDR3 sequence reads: CAWSTRVRETQYF. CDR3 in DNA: TGTGCCTGGAGTACTAGGGTCCGAGAGACCCAGTACTTC.

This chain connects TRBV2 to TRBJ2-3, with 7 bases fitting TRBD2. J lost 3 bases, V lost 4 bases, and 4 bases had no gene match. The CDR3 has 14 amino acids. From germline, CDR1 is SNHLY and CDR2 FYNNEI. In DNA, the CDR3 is TGTGCCAGCAGTGTGAGCGGGGTAACAGATACGCAGTATTTT. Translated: CASSVSGVTDTQYF.

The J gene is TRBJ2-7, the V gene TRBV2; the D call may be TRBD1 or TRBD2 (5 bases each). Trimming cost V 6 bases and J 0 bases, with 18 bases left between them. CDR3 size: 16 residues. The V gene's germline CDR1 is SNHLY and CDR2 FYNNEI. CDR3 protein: CASSDFGSGSSYEQYF. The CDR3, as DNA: TGTGCCAGCAGCGACTTCGGGTCAGGGAGCTCCTACGAGCAGTACTTC.

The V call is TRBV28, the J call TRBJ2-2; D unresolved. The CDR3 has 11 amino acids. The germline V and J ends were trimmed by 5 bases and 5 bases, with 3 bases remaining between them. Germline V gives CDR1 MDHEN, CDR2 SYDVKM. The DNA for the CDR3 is TGTGCCAGCAGTGCAACCGGGGAGCTGTTTTTT. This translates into CASSATGELFF.

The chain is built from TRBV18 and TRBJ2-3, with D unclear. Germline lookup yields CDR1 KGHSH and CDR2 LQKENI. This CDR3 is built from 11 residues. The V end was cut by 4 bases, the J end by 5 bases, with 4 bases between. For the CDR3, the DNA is TGTGCCAGCTCACTGGTAGATACGCAGTATTTT. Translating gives CASSLVDTQYF.

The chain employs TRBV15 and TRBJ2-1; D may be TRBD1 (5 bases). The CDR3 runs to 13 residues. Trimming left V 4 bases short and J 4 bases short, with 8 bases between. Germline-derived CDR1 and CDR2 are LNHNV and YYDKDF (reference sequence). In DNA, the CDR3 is TGTGCCACCAGCACTCGACAGTACAATGAGCAGTTCTTC. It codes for CATSTRQYNEQFF.

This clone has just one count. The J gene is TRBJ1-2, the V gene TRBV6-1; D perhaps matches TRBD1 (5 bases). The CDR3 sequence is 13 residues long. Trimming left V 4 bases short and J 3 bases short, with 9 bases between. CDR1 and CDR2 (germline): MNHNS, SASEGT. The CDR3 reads CASSAGVHYGYTF. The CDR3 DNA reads TGTGCCAGCAGTGCGGGGGTGCACTATGGCTACACCTTC.

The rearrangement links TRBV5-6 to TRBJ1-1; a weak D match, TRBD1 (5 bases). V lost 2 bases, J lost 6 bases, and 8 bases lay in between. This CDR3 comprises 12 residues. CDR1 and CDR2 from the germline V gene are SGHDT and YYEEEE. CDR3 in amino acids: CASSFGGAEAFF. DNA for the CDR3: TGTGCCAGCAGCTTTGGGGGGGCTGAAGCTTTCTTT.

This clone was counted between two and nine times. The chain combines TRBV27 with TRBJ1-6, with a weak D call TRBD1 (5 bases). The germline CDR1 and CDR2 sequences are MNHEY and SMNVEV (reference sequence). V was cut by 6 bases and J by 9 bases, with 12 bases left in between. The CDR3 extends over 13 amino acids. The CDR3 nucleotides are TGTGCCAGCAGAACAGCAGGGTTTTCACCCCTCCACTTT. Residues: CASRTAGFSPLHF.

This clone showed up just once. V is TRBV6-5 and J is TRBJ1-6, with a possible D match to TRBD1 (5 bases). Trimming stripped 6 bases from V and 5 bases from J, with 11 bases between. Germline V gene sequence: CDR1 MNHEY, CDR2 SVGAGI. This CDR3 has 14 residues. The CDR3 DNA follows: TGTGCCAGCAGCGACCTGGGACATAATTCACCCCTCCACTTT. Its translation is CASSDLGHNSPLHF.

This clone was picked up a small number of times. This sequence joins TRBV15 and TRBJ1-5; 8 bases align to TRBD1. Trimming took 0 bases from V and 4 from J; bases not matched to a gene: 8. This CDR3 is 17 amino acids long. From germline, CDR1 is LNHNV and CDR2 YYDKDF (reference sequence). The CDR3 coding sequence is TGTGCCACCAGCAGAGATTTAACAGGGGGTTTGAATCAGCCCCAGCATTTT. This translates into CATSRDLTGGLNQPQHF.

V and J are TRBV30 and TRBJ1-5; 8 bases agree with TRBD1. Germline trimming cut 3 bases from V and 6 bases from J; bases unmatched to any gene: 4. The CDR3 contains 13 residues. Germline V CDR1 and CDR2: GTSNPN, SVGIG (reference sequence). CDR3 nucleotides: TGTGCCTGGAGCCAAGACAGGGGTCAGCCCCAGCATTTT. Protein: CAWSQDRGQPQHF.

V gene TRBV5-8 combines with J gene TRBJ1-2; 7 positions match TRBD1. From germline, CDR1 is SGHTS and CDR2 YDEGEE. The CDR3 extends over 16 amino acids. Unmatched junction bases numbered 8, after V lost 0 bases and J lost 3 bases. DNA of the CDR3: TGTGCCAGCAGCTTGGATACAGGGGTAGCATACTATGGCTACACCTTC. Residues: CASSLDTGVAYYGYTF.